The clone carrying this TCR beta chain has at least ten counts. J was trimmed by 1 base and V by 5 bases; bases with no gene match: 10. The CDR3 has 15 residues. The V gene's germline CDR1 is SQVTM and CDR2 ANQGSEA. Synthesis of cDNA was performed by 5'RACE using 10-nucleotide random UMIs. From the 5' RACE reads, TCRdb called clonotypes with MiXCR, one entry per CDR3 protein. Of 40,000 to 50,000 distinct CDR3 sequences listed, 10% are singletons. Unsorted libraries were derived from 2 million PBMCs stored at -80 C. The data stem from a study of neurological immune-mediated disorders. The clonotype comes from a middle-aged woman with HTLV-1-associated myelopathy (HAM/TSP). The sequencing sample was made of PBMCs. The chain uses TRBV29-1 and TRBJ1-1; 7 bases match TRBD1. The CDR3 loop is CSVIRGGIKNTEAFF. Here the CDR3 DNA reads TGCAGCGTTATCAGGGGGGGGATCAAGAACACTGAAGCTTTCTTT.